This TCR beta chain was observed in a study of control samples from healthy donors and cancer patients. This CDR3 is 15 amino acids long. Trimming took 5 bases from V and 0 from J, leaving 10 bases between them. Germline V gives CDR1 SEHNR, CDR2 FQNEAQ (reference sequence). Profiled with immunoSEQ multiplex PCR; TCRdb holds only in-frame clones, not every one. The table lists about 80,000 clones, 70% to 90% of them singletons, with about 7.6% in the top ten. The sequenced sample was blood. The rearrangement joins TRBV7-9 to TRBJ2-2; D unclear. The source of this sequence is a woman aged 55-69 years in good health. This CDR3 reads CASSVGPTNTGELFF. The CDR3 bases are TGTGCCAGCAGCGTCGGCCCCACGAACACCGGGGAGCTGTTTTTT.